This is a list of T cell receptor beta chains from one sample in a study of T cell changes during pregnancy in multiple sclerosis. The repertoire was sequenced with immunoSEQ multiplex PCR; TCRdb's copy has only in-frame clones and lacks some. The sample carries around 70,000 clones, about 92% recorded once. Sequencing used peripheral blood, obtained before pregnancy. Source of these receptors: a female donor with multiple sclerosis, enrolled in a pregnancy study. Both conserved end residues are part of each CDR3. The D gene is left open where the match is weak. Rows give clone size only sometimes, using once, few, many, or a class for an expanded clone.

CDR3 protein,CDR3 DNA,D gene,V gene,clone size,J gene
CAISESGGTSGNTIYF,TGTGCCATCAGTGAGTCGGGGGGAACCTCTGGAAACACCATATATTTT,-,TRBV10-3,-,TRBJ1-3
CASRRTGGGTEAFF,TGTGCCAGCAGGAGGACAGGGGGCGGAACTGAAGCTTTCTTT,TRBD1,TRBV6-5,-,TRBJ1-1
CASSRSGSGRRNEQFF,TGTGCCAGCAGCCGATCGGGGAGCGGGAGAAGAAATGAGCAGTTCTTC,TRBD2,TRBV7-3,-,TRBJ2-1
CASRPQGALYEQYF,TGTGCCAGCAGACCCCAGGGGGCTCTTTACGAGCAGTACTTC,TRBD1,TRBV11-2,-,TRBJ2-7
CAWSVLGLAAGGTQYF,TGTGCCTGGAGTGTACTAGGACTAGCGGCCGGGGGGACCCAGTACTTC,TRBD2,TRBV30,-,TRBJ2-5
CASSLRASGRWNEQFF,TGTGCCAGCAGCCTCCGGGCTAGCGGGAGGTGGAATGAGCAGTTCTTC,TRBD2,TRBV11-3,-,TRBJ2-1
CASSLEPLLAEHEQFF,TGTGCCAGCAGCTTAGAACCCCTGCTAGCGGAGCATGAGCAGTTCTTC,TRBD2,TRBV7-6,-,TRBJ2-1
CASSPQRLQETQYF,TGTGCCAGTAGTCCTCAGAGGCTACAAGAGACCCAGTACTTC,-,TRBV19,-,TRBJ2-5
CASSLNSYEQYF,TGTGCCAGCAGCTTAAACAGCTACGAGCAGTACTTC,-,TRBV7-2,-,TRBJ2-7
CASSPTRQASYEQYF,TGTGCCAGCAGTCCCACCCGACAGGCCTCCTACGAGCAGTACTTC,-,TRBV27,-,TRBJ2-7
CASSYGLASHNEQFF,TGTGCCAGCAGTTACGGACTAGCGTCCCACAATGAGCAGTTCTTC,TRBD2,TRBV6-5,once,TRBJ2-1
CASIRDRVYEQYF,TGTGCCTCAATCCGGGACAGGGTCTACGAGCAGTACTTC,TRBD1,TRBV30,-,TRBJ2-7
CASSRGQGSEQYF,TGTGCCAGCAGCCGGGGACAGGGGAGCGAGCAGTACTTC,TRBD1,TRBV7-6,-,TRBJ2-7
CASWQGGEQYF,TGTGCCAGTTGGCAGGGAGGCGAGCAGTACTTC,-,TRBV6-1,-,TRBJ2-7
CASSAGGAGNTIYF,TGTGCCAGCAGCGCCGGAGGGGCTGGAAACACCATATATTTT,-,TRBV7-2,-,TRBJ1-3
CASSSRQVANYGYTF,TGTGCCAGCAGCTCGCGACAGGTGGCTAACTATGGCTACACCTTC,-,TRBV7-2,-,TRBJ1-2
CASSPSGAGANVLTF,TGTGCCAGCAGCCCCTCAGGGGCTGGGGCCAACGTCCTGACTTTC,-,TRBV7-3,-,TRBJ2-6
CASSLVLAGNTDTQYF,TGTGCCAGCAGCTTAGTCCTAGCGGGAAATACAGATACGCAGTATTTT,TRBD2,TRBV13,-,TRBJ2-3
CASSEAAGQGGETQYF,TGTGCCAGCAGTGAAGCGGCAGGACAGGGGGGAGAGACCCAGTACTTC,TRBD1,TRBV6-1,few,TRBJ2-5
CASSLAPTELARQHF,TGCGCCAGCAGCTTGGCCCCAACTGAGTTAGCTAGGCAGCATTTT,-,TRBV5-1,-,TRBJ1-5
CASSSRDTTGGYGYTF,TGTGCCAGCAGCTCCCGGGACACCACCGGTGGCTATGGCTACACCTTC,-,TRBV7-2,-,TRBJ1-2
CASSQQGAAGELFF,TGTGCCAGCTCGCAACAGGGGGCAGCCGGGGAGCTGTTTTTT,TRBD1,TRBV18,-,TRBJ2-2
CASRPRPWQADNEKLFF,TGTGCCAGCAGGCCTCGGCCCTGGCAGGCAGATAATGAAAAACTGTTTTTT,-,TRBV28,-,TRBJ1-4
CASSYSTDHEQFF,TGTGCCAGCAGTTACTCGACAGACCATGAGCAGTTCTTC,-,TRBV6-5,-,TRBJ2-1
CASSEGQGAVSAGELFF,TGCGCCAGCAGCGAGGGACAGGGGGCTGTTAGCGCCGGGGAGCTGTTTTTT,TRBD1,TRBV5-1,-,TRBJ2-2
CASSRTGTGGTDTQYF,TGTGCCAGCAGCCGAACCGGGACAGGGGGGACAGATACGCAGTATTTT,TRBD1,TRBV4-2,-,TRBJ2-3
CASSLGREGRLEQFF,TGTGCCAGCAGCTTGGGGCGGGAGGGCCGTTTGGAGCAGTTCTTC,TRBD2,TRBV5-4,once,TRBJ2-1
CASSSVAGDYNEQFF,TGTGCCAGCAGCTCGGTGGCAGGGGACTACAATGAGCAGTTCTTC,-,TRBV5-4,-,TRBJ2-1
CASSSRLAGVYEQYF,TGTGCCAGCAGCTCCAGACTAGCGGGAGTATACGAGCAGTACTTC,TRBD2,TRBV27,-,TRBJ2-7
CASRGQGVGETQYF,TGTGCCAGCCGTGGACAGGGAGTGGGAGAGACCCAGTACTTC,TRBD1,TRBV18,-,TRBJ2-5
CASTLGTVNTEAFF,TGTGCCAGCACCCTCGGGACAGTGAACACTGAAGCTTTCTTT,TRBD1,TRBV28,-,TRBJ1-1
CASSRASARTDTQYF,TGTGCCAGCAGTCGGGCTAGCGCTCGCACAGATACGCAGTATTTT,-,TRBV7-3,once,TRBJ2-3
CASSPDRDPNTGELFF,TGTGCCAGCAGCCCGGACAGGGACCCGAACACCGGGGAGCTGTTTTTT,TRBD1,TRBV7-9,-,TRBJ2-2
CATSRVSLLALAYNEQFF,TGTGCCACCAGCAGAGTTTCTCTACTAGCTTTGGCTTACAATGAGCAGTTCTTC,-,TRBV15,-,TRBJ2-1
CASSFSDSVGNEQFF,TGTGCCAGCAGCTTTAGCGATTCCGTAGGCAATGAGCAGTTCTTC,-,TRBV7-6,-,TRBJ2-1
CASSLSRGLALNEQFF,TGTGCCAGCAGTTTATCGAGGGGACTAGCGTTGAATGAGCAGTTCTTC,TRBD2,TRBV27,-,TRBJ2-1
CASSGASSYNEQFF,TGTGCCAGCAGTGGGGCTAGCTCCTACAATGAGCAGTTCTTC,-,TRBV7-2,-,TRBJ2-1
CASSLRVPPETQYF,TGTGCCAGCAGCTTACGCGTCCCACCGGAGACCCAGTACTTC,-,TRBV7-9,-,TRBJ2-5
CASTGERAEAFF,TGTGCCAGCACAGGGGAAAGGGCTGAAGCTTTCTTT,TRBD1,TRBV19,-,TRBJ1-1
CATRSQGMGGYTF,TGTGCCACCAGAAGTCAGGGGATGGGGGGCTACACCTTC,-,TRBV15,-,TRBJ1-2
CASSIEDEAFF,TGCGCCAGCAGCATAGAGGATGAAGCTTTCTTT,-,TRBV5-1,-,TRBJ1-1
CASSPDQLALYNEQFF,TGTGCCAGCTCACCAGATCAATTAGCGCTTTACAATGAGCAGTTCTTC,-,TRBV18,-,TRBJ2-1
CASSTQGKNIQYF,TGTGCCAGCAGTACCCAGGGCAAAAACATTCAGTACTTC,-,TRBV25-1,-,TRBJ2-4
CASSPSGQLNTEAFF,TGTGCCAGCAGCCCAAGTGGACAGTTGAACACTGAAGCTTTCTTT,-,TRBV7-2,once,TRBJ1-1
CASSTDRGGNQPQHF,TGTGCCAGCAGTACGGACAGGGGCGGCAATCAGCCCCAGCATTTT,TRBD1,TRBV6-1,-,TRBJ1-5
CASRPSRVETQYF,TGTGCCAGCAGGCCCAGCAGGGTAGAGACCCAGTACTTC,-,TRBV6-5,-,TRBJ2-5
CASSEYSTSGSYEQYF,TGTGCCAGCAGTGAATACTCGACTAGCGGTTCCTACGAGCAGTACTTC,TRBD2,TRBV6-1,-,TRBJ2-7
CSANSRGRRESFF,TGCAGCGCCAACTCTAGGGGGCGGAGGGAGTCTTTCTTT,TRBD1,TRBV29-1,-,TRBJ1-1
CASSPTSGTYNEQFF,TGTGCCAGCAGTCCGACTAGCGGGACCTACAATGAGCAGTTCTTC,TRBD2,TRBV7-2,-,TRBJ2-1
CASSRQGAEEQYF,TGCGCCAGCAGCCGACAGGGAGCGGAAGAGCAGTACTTC,TRBD1,TRBV5-1,-,TRBJ2-7
CASSQVGTGSLFF,-,-,TRBV4-3,-,TRBJ2-1
CASTFRLTGGVDTQYF,TGTGCCAGCACCTTCCGGTTAACGGGAGGGGTAGATACGCAGTATTTT,TRBD2,TRBV27,-,TRBJ2-3
CASSLAGTVSEAFF,TGCGCCAGCAGCTTGGCCGGGACAGTATCTGAAGCTTTCTTT,TRBD1,TRBV5-1,-,TRBJ1-1
CASSYLKQGDTQYF,TGTGCCAGCAGCTACCTAAAACAGGGGGATACGCAGTATTTT,TRBD1,TRBV11-3,-,TRBJ2-3
CASSQGLAGAAEQFF,TGCGCCAGCAGCCAGGGACTAGCGGGAGCGGCTGAGCAGTTCTTC,TRBD2,TRBV4-3,-,TRBJ2-1
CASSLMGLADEQFF,TGTGCCAGCAGCTTAATGGGACTAGCAGACGAGCAGTTCTTC,TRBD2,TRBV7-3,few,TRBJ2-1
CSVGFGGPETQYF,TGCAGCGTTGGGTTCGGGGGGCCGGAGACCCAGTACTTC,-,TRBV29-1,-,TRBJ2-5
CASCTGTGGVKTQYF,TGTGCCAGCTGCACCGGGACAGGGGGCGTAAAGACCCAGTACTTC,TRBD1,TRBV28,-,TRBJ2-5
CSVGGTGQETQYF,TGCAGCGTTGGGGGGACAGGGCAAGAGACCCAGTACTTC,TRBD1,TRBV29-1,-,TRBJ2-5